The 11 T cell receptor beta chains below all came from one sample that was sequenced in a study of graft-versus-host responses after intestinal transplantation (dated by TCRdb to about 2021). Receptor libraries were prepared by the immunoSEQ multiplex PCR assay. Entries here come from immuneACCESS through TCRdb and include only in-frame sequences with V and J called. Some clones fail to appear in such tables; in the studies checked, an unresolved V gene covers under half of the shortfall, and the cause of the remainder is unknown. The sample has some 13,000 clones on record, about 83% of them singletons. The top ten clonotypes cover 23% of the sample. The sequencing used PBMCs, collected after intestinal transplantation. The origin of the receptors is a human patient who received an intestinal transplant, so some T cells may come from the graft donor.

V and J are TRBV11-2 and TRBJ1-2, with TRBD1 matching 7 bases. Germline loops: CDR1 SGHAT, CDR2 FQNNGV. CDR3 length equals 15 residues. The ends lost 0 bases at V and 5 bases at J; junction bases unmatched: 6. CDR3 nucleotides: TGTGCCAGCAGCTTAGAGTCTGGCAGGGGGTATGGCTACACCTTC. This translates into CASSLESGRGYGYTF.

The chain combines TRBV6-1 with TRBJ1-6, with 7 bases matching TRBD1. This CDR3 is 14 amino acids long. Germline trimming cut 6 bases from V and 9 bases from J; bases unmatched to any gene: 8. Germline CDR1 and CDR2: MNHNS and SASEGT. The CDR3 coding sequence is TGTGCCAGCAGGGGACAGTCGGCAGGTTCACCCCTCCACTTT. It specifies CASRGQSAGSPLHF.

This chain connects TRBV5-1 to TRBJ2-3, with 8 bases fitting TRBD2. Looked up from germline, CDR1 is SGHRS and CDR2 is YFSETQ. Unmatched junction bases numbered 4, after V lost 0 bases and J lost 4 bases. CDR3 length equals 15 residues. The CDR3 loop is CASSLGAGGADTQYF. In DNA, the CDR3 is TGCGCCAGCAGCTTGGGGGCCGGGGGGGCAGATACGCAGTATTTT. The full variable domain, completed using reference TRBV5-1 and TRBJ2-3, is KAGVTQTPRYLIKTRGQQVTLSCSPISGHRSVSWYQQTPGQGLQFLFEYFSETQRNKGNFPGRFSGRQFSNSRSEMNVSTLELGDSALYLCASSLGAGGADTQYFGPGTRLTVL.

The chain has TRBV18 and TRBJ2-1; tentative D call: TRBD1 (6 bases). The V gene lost 5 bases and the J gene lost 4 bases, with 18 bases spanning the gap. Germline V gene data show CDR1 as KGHSH and CDR2 as LQKENI. This CDR3 contains 16 residues. The CDR3 is CASSSKRDTVYNEQFF. As DNA, the CDR3 is TGTGCCAGCTCATCCAAACGGGACACGGTTTACAATGAGCAGTTCTTC.

The chain is built from TRBV6-6 and TRBJ1-6; D is undetermined. CDR1 is MNHNY, CDR2 SVGAGI, per germline (reference sequence). Between the trimmed V and J ends, which lost 8 bases and 6 bases, there was a span of 11 bases. This CDR3 spans 13 amino acids. Here the CDR3 reads CASQTLGNSPLHF. DNA for the CDR3: TGTGCCAGCCAGACGTTGGGTAATTCACCCCTCCACTTT.

The chain joins TRBV4-2 to TRBJ1-4, with D maybe TRBD1 (5 bases). Germline CDR1 reads LGHNA; CDR2 reads YNFKEQ. The CDR3 covers 13 residues. The V and J ends lost 9 bases and 8 bases respectively, with 16 bases between them. This CDR3 is CARSKFKGEKLFF. CDR3 sequence (DNA): TGTGCCAGAAGCAAATTTAAGGGGGAAAAACTGTTTTTT.

There are a few counts of this clone. The chain recombines TRBV5-6 with TRBJ2-3, with 11 positions matching TRBD2. The CDR3 is made up of 15 amino acids. Germline V gene lookup returns CDR1 SGHDT and CDR2 YYEEEE. The junction had 6 bases not matched to a gene; V was cut back by 5 bases and J by 4 bases. The CDR3 nucleotides are TGTGCCAGCAGTTACCTAGCGGGAGGTGCAGATACGCAGTATTTT. Amino acids: CASSYLAGGADTQYF.

The V call is TRBV20-1, the J call TRBJ1-2; D ambiguous. Germline V lookup: CDR1 DFQATT, CDR2 SNEGSKA (reference sequence). This CDR3 region has 11 residues. Between the trimmed V and J ends, which lost 7 bases and 2 bases, there was a span of 8 bases. The CDR3 coding sequence is TGCAGTGGCCGAGACAACTATGGCTACACCTTC. Translation gives CSGRDNYGYTF.

The chain carries TRBV18 and TRBJ2-1; the D is unclear. The germline V gene has CDR1 KGHSH and CDR2 LQKENI. CDR3 length: 15 amino acids. V was cut by 7 bases and J by 8 bases, with 21 bases left in between. CDR3: CASLGESHPFDEQFF. The CDR3 DNA reads TGTGCCAGCTTAGGAGAGAGTCACCCATTCGATGAGCAGTTCTTC. Full variable domain (outside the CDR3, taken from reference TRBV18 and TRBJ2-1): NAGVMQNPRHLVRRRGQEARLRCSPMKGHSHVYWYRQLPEEGLKFMVYLQKENIIDESGMPKERFSAEFPKEGPSILRIQQVVRGDSAAYFCASLGESHPFDEQFFGPGTRLTVL.

The V gene is TRBV4-2, the J gene TRBJ2-7, with TRBD2 identical over 8 bases. With 0 bases clipped from V and 5 bases from J, the junction kept 9 bases outside the gene matches. Germline V gives CDR1 LGHNA, CDR2 YNFKEQ. The CDR3 loop spans 16 amino acids. CDR3 bases: TGTGCCAGCAGCCAAGAGGCCAGCGGGAGTCCCCACGAGCAGTACTTC. It is translated as CASSQEASGSPHEQYF.

The genes are TRBV10-3 and TRBJ2-1, with TRBD2 as a possible D gene (6 bases). V lost 6 bases and J 4 bases, leaving 22 bases between the germline ends. This CDR3 is 17 amino acids long. CDR1 is ENHRY, CDR2 SYGVKD, per germline. CDR3 amino acids: CAISAPIVAEGYNEQFF. In nucleotides, the CDR3 is TGTGCCATCAGCGCCCCCATCGTAGCGGAGGGATACAATGAGCAGTTCTTC.